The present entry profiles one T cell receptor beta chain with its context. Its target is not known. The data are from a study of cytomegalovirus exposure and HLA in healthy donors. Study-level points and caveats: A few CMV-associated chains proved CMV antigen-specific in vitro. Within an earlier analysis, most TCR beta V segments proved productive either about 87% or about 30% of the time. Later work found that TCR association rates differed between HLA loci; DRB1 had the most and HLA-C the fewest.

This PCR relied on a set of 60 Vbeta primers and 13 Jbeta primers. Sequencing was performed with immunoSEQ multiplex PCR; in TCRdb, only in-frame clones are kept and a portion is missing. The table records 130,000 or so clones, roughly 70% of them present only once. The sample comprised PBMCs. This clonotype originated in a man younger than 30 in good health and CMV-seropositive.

CDR3 sequence: CASRDRVSGELFF. The CDR3 bases are TGTGCCAGCAGGGACAGGGTATCCGGGGAGCTGTTTTTT. J is TRBJ2-2 and V is TRBV7-8; 8 bases map to TRBD1. The CDR3 is made up of 13 amino acids. V lost 6 bases to trimming and J lost 6 bases; unmatched junction nucleotides: 3. CDR1 is SGHVS and CDR2 is FQNEAQ in the germline V gene.